Sequencing of this T cell receptor (beta chain) was carried out in a study of T cells expressing NK-cell markers (dated by TCRdb to about 2020). About the investigation overall: Three sorted T-cell subsets (CD3+CD56+NKG2C+, CD3+CD56+NKG2C- and CD3+CD56-NKG2C+) from fewer than 10 donors had their TCR beta-chain repertoires profiled. Of the eight sequenced donors, seven were found to be HCMV-seropositive and one was found to be HCMV-seronegative. The eight sequenced donors were randomly selected healthy volunteers, three men and five women. The libraries were sequenced on Illumina HiSeq 2000/2500, MiSeq or NextSeq, producing 2 x 150 bp reads. Broad study findings and their caveats: Those dominant clonotypes were again the most abundant among CD3+CD56-NKG2C+ cells in a few donors, at about 25-60.1%. Whether the expanded NKG2C-expressing T cell clones were specific for HCMV antigens was left unclear. For roughly 6 donors, the dominant CD3+CD56+NKG2C+ clonotypes were among the top 10 CD8+ clonotypes and accounted for about 1.0-8% of CD8+ T cells.

To determine HCMV serostatus, a commercial ELISA kit was used to detect HCMV-specific IgG in serum. Peripheral blood mononuclear cells were isolated from blood by Ficoll density gradient centrifugation. This sample was sequenced with an Illumina HiSeq 2000. TCR beta cDNA libraries were made by 5'RACE template switching that added a universal primer site and unique molecular identifiers. Priming for cDNA synthesis came from the TCR beta constant segment, and two successive PCR amplification steps followed. Under the source paper's analysis protocol: MIGEC was used to demultiplex reads and group reads by UMI, and MiTCR was used to assemble and quantify clonotypes. To exclude erroneous sequences, only TCR cDNA sequences supported by at least two reads were retained. The tcR package was used for downstream repertoire analysis, and clonotypes were matched across fractions by CDR3 nucleotide sequence plus V segment. VDJmatch was used to annotate antigen specificity against VDJdb, with one amino acid substitution in CDR3 allowed. Reads reprocessed by TCRdb are summarized as one entry per CDR3 protein sequence, and DNA is absent. Clone size and V and J calls follow TCRdb, not the original study. The table of this sample itemizes 450,000 to 600,000 distinct CDR3 sequences. The ten largest clones represent under 4.5% of the sample.

Notes on this clonotype: It has no known antigen specificity.

From its cysteine to its phenylalanine, the CDR3 spans 15 amino acids. DNA is not recorded here. The V and J segments used are TRBV12-3 or TRBV12-4 and TRBJ2-1; TCRdb selects TRBD1, and the lack of DNA leaves this call unchecked. Sequences were obtained from blood T cells: a sorted CD56 or NKG2C T cell subset, CD4+ or CD8+ T cells, or bulk PBMC T cells (not recorded which). This sequence was found in a man aged 18-30 years in good health. Donor details come from another sample of the same person, matched by shared clones. The CDR3 reads CASSRTGDTYNEQFF.